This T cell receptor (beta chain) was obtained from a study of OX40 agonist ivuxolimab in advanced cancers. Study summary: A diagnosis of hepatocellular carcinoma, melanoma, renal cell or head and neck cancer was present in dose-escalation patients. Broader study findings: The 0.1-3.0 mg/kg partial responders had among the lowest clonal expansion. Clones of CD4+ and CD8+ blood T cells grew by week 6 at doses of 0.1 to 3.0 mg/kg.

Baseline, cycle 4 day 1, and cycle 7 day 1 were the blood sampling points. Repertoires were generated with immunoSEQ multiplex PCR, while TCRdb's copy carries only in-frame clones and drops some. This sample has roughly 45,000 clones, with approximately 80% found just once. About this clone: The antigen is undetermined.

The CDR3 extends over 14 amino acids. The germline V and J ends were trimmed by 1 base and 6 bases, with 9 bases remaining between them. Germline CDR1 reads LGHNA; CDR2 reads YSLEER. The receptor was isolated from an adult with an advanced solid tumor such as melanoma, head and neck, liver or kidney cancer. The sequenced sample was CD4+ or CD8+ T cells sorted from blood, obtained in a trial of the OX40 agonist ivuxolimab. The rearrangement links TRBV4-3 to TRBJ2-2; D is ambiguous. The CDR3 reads CASSQVLGSGELFF. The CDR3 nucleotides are TGCGCCAGCAGCCAAGTATTGGGGTCCGGGGAGCTGTTTTTT.